One sample yielded the 17 T cell receptor beta chains listed below, sequenced in a study of blood T cells in healthy people across ages. A sample-barcoded 5' primer and a J-beta primer mix were used in a second PCR of roughly 7 to 12 cycles. From the 5' RACE reads, TCRdb called clonotypes with MiXCR, one entry per CDR3 protein. In the table there are approximately 1,700,000 distinct CDR3 sequences, around 42% of which are singletons. Sequencing used blood. The source is a human donor in good health.

The chain carries TRBV13 and TRBJ2-3, with unresolved D. The CDR3 contains 14 residues. Per germline, CDR1 PRHDT and CDR2 FYEKMQ (reference sequence). V lost 5 bases and J lost 0, with 9 bases in between. The CDR3 bases are TGTGCCAGCAGCGCCCAGCCCAGCACAGATACGCAGTATTTT. Translated: CASSAQPSTDTQYF.

The chain employs TRBV9 and TRBJ1-2; TRBD1 matches 8 bases. This CDR3 comprises 17 residues. CDR1 is SGDLS and CDR2 is YYNGEE in the germline V gene. V was clipped by 3 bases and J by 1 base; unmatched bases: 11. CDR3 in amino acids: CASSATGQGGFNYGYTF. In nucleotides, the CDR3 is TGTGCCAGCAGCGCGACCGGACAGGGCGGGTTTAACTATGGCTACACCTTC.

The rearrangement joins TRBV27 to TRBJ1-1; TRBD1 matches 8 bases. The CDR3 runs to 14 residues. The V gene end was trimmed by 8 bases and the J gene end by 1 base; junction bases not matched to a gene: 6. Germline V lookup: CDR1 MNHEY, CDR2 SMNVEV (reference sequence). CDR3 coding DNA: TGTGCCAGCGGTTACAGGGGGGCGAACACTGAAGCTTTCTTT. It encodes CASGYRGANTEAFF.

This clonotype has only one observation. The gene calls are TRBV21-1 and TRBJ2-4; TRBD2, as called in the table, went unchecked against the DNA. TRBV21-1 is marked as a pseudogene. This CDR3 is 18 amino acids long. CDR3 sequence: CASSKGREGPGAKNIQYF. CDR3 DNA sequence: TGTGCCAGCAGCAAAGGCCGGGAGGGCCCGGGAGCCAAAAACATTCAGTACTTC.

This clonotype was seen more than once but under ten times. The J gene is TRBJ2-1, the V gene TRBV12-3 or TRBV12-4; 8 bases are a match to TRBD2. The junction had 6 bases not matched to a gene; V was cut back by 3 bases and J by 8 bases. The CDR3 extends over 14 amino acids. DNA for the CDR3: TGTGCCAGCAGTTTCGGGACTAGTCTCGATGAGCAGTTCTTC. This encodes CASSFGTSLDEQFF.

V is TRBV24-1 and J is TRBJ2-3; 9 bases line up with TRBD1. V trimming: 5 bases; J trimming: 1 base; junction bases outside the gene matches: 3. The CDR3 runs to 15 residues. The germline gives CDR1 KGHDR, CDR2 SFDVKD. CDR3 amino acids: CATSGRQGGTDTQYF. The CDR3 DNA follows: TGTGCCACCAGTGGACGACAGGGGGGCACAGATACGCAGTATTTT.

This clonotype was counted a few times. The chain is built from TRBV6-2 or TRBV6-3 and TRBJ2-7; D is uncertain. The CDR3 has 14 residues. Trimming left V 8 bases short and J 0 bases short, with 14 bases between. From germline, CDR1 is MNHEY and CDR2 SVGEGT. Written as DNA, the CDR3 is TGTGCCAGCGGTTCCTTCCTGAGCTCCTACGAGCAGTACTTC. Translation: CASGSFLSSYEQYF.

In the case of this clonotype: Since a much larger clone is just one base distant, this may be a read error. This chain joins TRBV6-5 and TRBJ2-1; TRBD2 aligns across 9 bases. Per germline, CDR1 MNHEY and CDR2 SVGAGI. This CDR3 has 17 amino acids. The CDR3 is CASSHSLAGPSCLEQFF. The DNA of the CDR3 is TGTGCCAGCAGTCACTCTCTAGCGGGGCCCTCCTGTCTTGAGCAGTTCTTC.

This clonotype has a single count. The V and J genes are TRBV6-2 or TRBV6-3 and TRBJ2-2; D is perhaps TRBD2 (6 bases). The CDR3 consists of 14 residues. V was trimmed by 5 bases and J by 8 bases, leaving 15 bases between them. In germline, CDR1 is MNHEY, CDR2 SVGEGT. CDR3 bases: TGTGCCAGCAGTCCCGGGGGTTTCCCGGGGGAGCTGTTTTTT. Translation: CASSPGGFPGELFF.

The CDR3 DNA follows: TGCAGTGCTAGGGTTAGAGGAACCCAGTACTTC. Translation: CSARVRGTQYF. The chain recombines TRBV20-1 with TRBJ2-7; D ambiguous. Germline assignment: CDR1 DFQATT and CDR2 SNEGSKA (reference sequence). There are 11 residues in the CDR3. The germline V and J ends were trimmed by 3 bases and 10 bases, with 13 bases remaining between them.

This clonotype has just a few counts. The chain has TRBV2 and TRBJ1-4; 9 bases align to TRBD1. Trimming cost V 2 bases and J 7 bases; bases outside gene matches: 11. CDR1 is SNHLY and CDR2 is FYNNEI in the germline V gene. The CDR3 totals 17 residues. In DNA form, the CDR3 reads TGTGCCAGCAGTGAATATCCGTCCGGGACAGGGCTTGAAAAACTGTTTTTT. Residues: CASSEYPSGTGLEKLFF.

This clonotype has more than one count but fewer than ten. The V gene is TRBV5-5, the J gene TRBJ1-1; 7 nucleotides align to TRBD1. Germline CDR1 and CDR2: SGHKS and YYEKEE (reference sequence). This CDR3 spans 12 amino acids. Trimming took 0 bases from V and 10 from J; bases not matched to a gene: 3. CDR3 in amino acids: CASSLGTGVAFF. The DNA of the CDR3 is TGTGCCAGCAGCTTGGGTACAGGGGTAGCTTTCTTT.

This chain uses TRBV4-1 with TRBJ1-2, with 10 bases fitting TRBD1. The CDR3 length is 17 residues. Germline V gene sequence: CDR1 MGHRA, CDR2 YSYEKL. The trim removed 1 base at V and 4 bases at J, leaving 9 bases unmatched. This chain's CDR3 is CASSQGMGQGKGYGYTF. The DNA for the CDR3 is TGCGCCAGCAGCCAAGGCATGGGACAGGGGAAAGGCTATGGCTACACCTTC.

Points on this clonotype: The junction departs from the called germline gene at one end, perhaps through a read error. The chain links TRBV4-3 to TRBJ2-1, with D tentatively TRBD1 (5 bases). CDR3 length: 13 residues. The V gene's germline CDR1 is LGHNA and CDR2 YSLEER. The CDR3 nucleotides read TGCGCCAGTAGCCAAGCGATGTACAGGGAGCAGTTCTTC. Its translation is CASSQAMYREQFF.

This clonotype was counted between two and nine times. This rearrangement joins TRBV20-1 to TRBJ2-7; TRBD1 agrees at 11 bases. The CDR3 loop spans 16 amino acids. The V and J ends lost 3 bases and 3 bases, in that order; junction bases with no gene match: 10. Looked up from germline, CDR1 is DFQATT and CDR2 is SNEGSKA (reference sequence). For the CDR3, the DNA is TGCAGTGCTAGTCCCACAACCGGGACAGGGGGCTACGAGCAGTACTTC. Its protein is CSASPTTGTGGYEQYF.

This chain joins TRBV6-1 and TRBJ2-1; D is unresolved. Deletions cut 2 bases from V and 1 base from J, with 15 bases between. Germline CDR1 reads MNHNS; CDR2 reads SASEGT. The CDR3 has 17 amino acids. In nucleotides, the CDR3 is TGTGCCAGCAGTGAATATAGCCAGCTCATATCCTACAATGAGCAGTTCTTC. The encoded protein is CASSEYSQLISYNEQFF.

For this clonotype: One end of the junction varies from germline; a read error may be responsible. The genes are TRBV15 and TRBJ1-5, with TRBD1 identical over 8 bases. This CDR3 has 15 amino acids. CDR1 LNHNV and CDR2 YYDKDF come from the germline V gene (reference sequence). The CDR3 bases are TGTGCCACCGGCAGTCGACAGGGGTTCTATCAGCCCCAGCATTTT. Its translation is CATGSRQGFYQPQHF.